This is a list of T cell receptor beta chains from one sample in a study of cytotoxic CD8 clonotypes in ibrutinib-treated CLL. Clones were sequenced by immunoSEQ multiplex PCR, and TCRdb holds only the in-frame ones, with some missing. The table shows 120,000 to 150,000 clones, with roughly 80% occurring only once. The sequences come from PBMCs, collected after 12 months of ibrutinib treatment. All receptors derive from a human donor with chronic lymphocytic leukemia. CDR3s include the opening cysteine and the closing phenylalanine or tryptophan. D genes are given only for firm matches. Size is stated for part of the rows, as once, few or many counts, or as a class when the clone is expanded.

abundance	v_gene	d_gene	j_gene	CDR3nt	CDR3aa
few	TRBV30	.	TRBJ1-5	TGTGCCTGGAAACAGGGAAATCAGCCCCAGCATTTT	CAWKQGNQPQHF
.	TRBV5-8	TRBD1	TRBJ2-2	TGTGCCAGCACGCGACAGGGTATCGGCGGGGAGCTGTTTTTT	CASTRQGIGGELFF
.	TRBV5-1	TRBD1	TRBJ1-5	TGCGCCAGCAGCTTGACCCCCTCAGGGGGTCTTCAGCCCCAGCATTTT	CASSLTPSGGLQPQHF
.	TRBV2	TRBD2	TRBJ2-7	TGTGCCAGCAGTGAAGTCGGGACTAGCGGGAGCTCCTACGAGCAGTACTTC	CASSEVGTSGSSYEQYF
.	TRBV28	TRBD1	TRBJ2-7	TGTGCCAGCAGCGCCCCGGACAGGGAGGCCTCCTACGAGCAGTACTTC	CASSAPDREASYEQYF
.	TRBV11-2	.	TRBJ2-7	TGTGCCAGCAGCTTAGTTCAGCAGCAAACCTACGAGCAGTACTTC	CASSLVQQQTYEQYF
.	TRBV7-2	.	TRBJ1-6	TGTGCCAGCAGCTCCCTCAGGGGAGTCAATTCACCCCTCCACTTT	CASSSLRGVNSPLHF
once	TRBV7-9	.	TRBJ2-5	TGTGCCAGCAGCTTAATGGAGGAGACCCAGTACTTC	CASSLMEETQYF
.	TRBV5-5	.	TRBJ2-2	TGTGCCAGCAGCACCGGACCAAACGGGGAGCTGTTTTTT	CASSTGPNGELFF
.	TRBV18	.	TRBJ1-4	TGTGCCAGCTCCTTCCGTCCCAGGGGAGAAAAACTGTTTTTT	CASSFRPRGEKLFF
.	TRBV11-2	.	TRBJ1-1	TGTGCCAGCAGCCTAACCGGGTACTACCGGCACACTGAAGCTTTCTTT	CASSLTGYYRHTEAFF
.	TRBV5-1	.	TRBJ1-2	TGCGCCAGCAGCTTGGATTTGGGGAACTATGGCTACACCTTC	CASSLDLGNYGYTF
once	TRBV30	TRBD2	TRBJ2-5	TGTGCCTGGAGTTTTGCCGGGACTAGAGGCGAGACCCAGTACTTC	CAWSFAGTRGETQYF
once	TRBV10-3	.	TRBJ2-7	TGTGCCATCAGCATTAGCTCCTACGAGCAGTACTTC	CAISISSYEQYF
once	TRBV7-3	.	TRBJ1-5	TGTGCCAGCAGCCCTCGGGGGGGCCAGCCCCAGCATTTT	CASSPRGGQPQHF
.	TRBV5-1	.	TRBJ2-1	TGCGCCAGCAGCGTAGTCTACAATGAGCAGTTCTTC	CASSVVYNEQFF
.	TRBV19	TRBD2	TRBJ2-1	TGTGCCAGTAGTATCGCGGGACTAATCAACAATGAGCAGTTCTTC	CASSIAGLINNEQFF
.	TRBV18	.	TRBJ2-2	TGTGCCAGCTCACCTATGACAGGTCTATTCACCGGGGAGCTGTTTTTT	CASSPMTGLFTGELFF
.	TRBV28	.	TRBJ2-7	TGTGCCAGCAGCTGGCAAAACTCCTACGAGCAGTACTTC	CASSWQNSYEQYF
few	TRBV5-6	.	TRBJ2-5	TGTGCCAGCAGCTTGGCTAACCCAGGGCGGCAGACCCAGTACTTC	CASSLANPGRQTQYF
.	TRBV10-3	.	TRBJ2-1	TGTGCCATCAGTGCTGACAGCCCCAAACGCAATGAGCAGTTCTTC	CAISADSPKRNEQFF
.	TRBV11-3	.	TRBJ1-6	TGTGCCAGCAGCTCCCCCCTCCTACGGGGTCCTAATTCACCCCTCCACTTT	CASSSPLLRGPNSPLHF
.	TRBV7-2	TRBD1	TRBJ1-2	TGTGCCAGCAGCTTAGATCCGCAGGGGGCTTATGGCTACACCTTC	CASSLDPQGAYGYTF